The sequence of this T cell receptor beta chain was determined in a study of T cells after yellow fever vaccination. Remarks on this clonotype: As yet, its antigen is unknown.

The V end was cut by 0 bases, the J end by 15 bases, with 15 bases between. The germline V gene has CDR1 LGHNA and CDR2 YSLEER. CDR3 length: 13 amino acids. General study findings and limits: Although the secondary response was weaker, it peaked faster, at day 5 versus 15.

Via MiXCR, TCRdb re-called the 5' RACE reads, giving one row per CDR3 protein. This sample has hundreds of thousands of distinct CDR3 sequences; around 3.6% occur once, and the top ten carry 23%. The sequences come from PBMCs, collected on the day of the yellow fever booster vaccination. This TCR came from a man aged 18 to 35 who received the YFV17D yellow fever vaccine. V and J are TRBV4-3 and TRBJ2-1; possible D gene TRBD1, 6 bases. Here the CDR3 reads CASSQERDTVGFF. CDR3 bases: TGCGCCAGCAGCCAAGAAAGGGACACGGTGGGGTTCTTC.